This is a list of T cell receptor beta chains from one sample in a study of T-cell memory formation after mild COVID-19. One entry per CDR3 protein, called by TCRdb with MiXCR from the 5' RACE reads. The repertoire holds 350,000 to 450,000 distinct CDR3 sequences, with approximately 24% as singletons. The specimen sequenced was PBMCs or a T cell subset sorted from them (not recorded which). The receptors originated from an adult woman who had mild COVID-19 (a few samples of this study predate the infection). Cell type and time point are not known. Each CDR3 is given with its conserved first and last residue. The order of the fields is CDR3 DNA, CDR3 protein, D gene, J gene, clone size, V gene. A D gene is named only where the DNA matches it firmly. Clone size appears in some rows only: once, few, many, or a class for an expanded clone.

DNA: TGTGCCAGCACCCGGGGGACAGGGCCCTACGAGCAGTACTTC
CDR3: CASTRGTGPYEQYF
D: TRBD1
J: TRBJ2-7
size: few
V: TRBV12-3/TRBV12-4

DNA: TGTGCCAGCAGCGCCGGGGGCCATCCCCAGCATTTT
CDR3: CASSAGGHPQHF
D: .
J: TRBJ1-5
size: .
V: TRBV9

DNA: TGTGCCAGCAGCGTCAAGGGCAGAGACAATGAGCAGTTCTTC
CDR3: CASSVKGRDNEQFF
D: .
J: TRBJ2-1
size: .
V: TRBV7-3

DNA: TGTGCCACCAGTGATAGTAGCGGGAGATCCCACGAGCAGTACTTC
CDR3: CATSDSSGRSHEQYF
D: TRBD2
J: TRBJ2-7
size: few
V: TRBV24-1

DNA: TGTGCCAGCAGTTTAAGGGAGAAGGAAAAACTGTTTTTT
CDR3: CASSLREKEKLFF
D: .
J: TRBJ1-4
size: .
V: TRBV6-5

DNA: TGCGCCAGCAGTCACCGCGCGGAGGGTGATGAAAAACTGTTTTTT
CDR3: CASSHRAEGDEKLFF
D: .
J: TRBJ1-4
size: .
V: TRBV23-1

DNA: TGTGCCAGCAGTTTAGCTCACGGACTAGCTTGGGTCCTGACTTTC
CDR3: CASSLAHGLAWVLTF
D: TRBD2
J: TRBJ2-6
size: few
V: TRBV27

DNA: TGTGCCAGCGGCTTCCTAGCGGTCACAGATACGCAGTATTTT
CDR3: CASGFLAVTDTQYF
D: TRBD2
J: TRBJ2-3
size: many
V: TRBV7-9

DNA: TGTGCCAGCAGGACTACAGGGGAGACTGAAGCTTTCTTT
CDR3: CASRTTGETEAFF
D: TRBD1
J: TRBJ1-1
size: few
V: TRBV6-6

DNA: TGTGCCAGCAGCTACCCTCGACTAGCGGCTGATGAGCAGTTCTTC
CDR3: CASSYPRLAADEQFF
D: TRBD2
J: TRBJ2-1
size: .
V: TRBV11-3

DNA: TGTGCCAGCAGTGACACGTCTGGGGAAGCTTTCTTT
CDR3: CASSDTSGEAFF
D: .
J: TRBJ1-1
size: many
V: TRBV25-1

DNA: TGTGCCAGCAGCCGGAGCGGGGGGCAAGAGACCCAGTACTTC
CDR3: CASSRSGGQETQYF
D: TRBD2
J: TRBJ2-5
size: few
V: TRBV3-1

DNA: TGCAGCGTTGGACTAGCGGGGGCGCCTTACAATGAGCAGTTCTTC
CDR3: CSVGLAGAPYNEQFF
D: TRBD2
J: TRBJ2-1
size: few
V: TRBV29-1

DNA: TGTGCCAGCAGCTTACCCCCGGGACAGGGGATGAACACTGAAGCTTTCTTT
CDR3: CASSLPPGQGMNTEAFF
D: TRBD1
J: TRBJ1-1
size: .
V: TRBV7-9

DNA: TGTGCCTGGAGTGTACGGTCCCCCCGACTAGCGGTTAACTACGAGCAGTACTTC
CDR3: CAWSVRSPRLAVNYEQYF
D: TRBD2
J: TRBJ2-7
size: .
V: TRBV30

DNA: TGTGCCAGCTCACCAATCTTCAAGAACACTGAAGCTTTCTTT
CDR3: CASSPIFKNTEAFF
D: .
J: TRBJ1-1
size: .
V: TRBV18

DNA: TGTGCCAGCTGTTTGGGTGGGGAGACCCAGTACTTC
CDR3: CASCLGGETQYF
D: .
J: TRBJ2-5
size: .
V: TRBV6-1

DNA: TGCGCCAGCAGCTCGGTTGGGACAGGGGGCTCCGGAGAGCTGTTTTTT
CDR3: CASSSVGTGGSGELFF
D: TRBD1
J: TRBJ2-2
size: many
V: TRBV5-1

DNA: TGTGCCAGCAGTCAGGGGCAGTCCGAGCAGTACTTC
CDR3: CASSQGQSEQYF
D: .
J: TRBJ2-7
size: few
V: TRBV6-5

DNA: TGTGCCGCTTCGGGGACAGGGAATTTGGAGACTGAAGCTTTCTTT
CDR3: CAASGTGNLETEAFF
D: TRBD1
J: TRBJ1-1
size: few
V: TRBV2

DNA: TGTGCCAGCAGCTTAAAAGGTCAGCCCCAGCATTTT
CDR3: CASSLKGQPQHF
D: .
J: TRBJ1-5
size: few
V: TRBV11-1

DNA: TGTGCCAGCAGTCCGATCCTAGGGACAGGACATTCCTACGAGCAGTACTTC
CDR3: CASSPILGTGHSYEQYF
D: TRBD1
J: TRBJ2-7
size: few
V: TRBV27

DNA: TGCAGTGCTAAAGGGGGGCCTCAGCCCCAGCATTTT
CDR3: CSAKGGPQPQHF
D: .
J: TRBJ1-5
size: .
V: TRBV20-1

DNA: TGTGCCAGCAGTTTATCGGTCGCGCACCTCCTTATCTACGAGCAGTACTTC
CDR3: CASSLSVAHLLIYEQYF
D: .
J: TRBJ2-7
size: few
V: TRBV27

DNA: TGTGCCAGCAGAAGGACTAGCGGGAGGGTCGACGAGCAGTACTTC
CDR3: CASRRTSGRVDEQYF
D: TRBD2
J: TRBJ2-7
size: many
V: TRBV11-2

DNA: TGTGCCAGCAGCCCCGGTTGGGGACCGGAGACCCAGTACTTC
CDR3: CASSPGWGPETQYF
D: .
J: TRBJ2-5
size: .
V: TRBV9

DNA: TGTGCCAGCAGCCCGGAACGCTACGAGCAGTACTTC
CDR3: CASSPERYEQYF
D: .
J: TRBJ2-7
size: few
V: TRBV7-9

DNA: TGTGCCAGCAGCCGGGACAGGGAGAACGGGGAGCTGTTTTTT
CDR3: CASSRDRENGELFF
D: TRBD1
J: TRBJ2-2
size: .
V: TRBV5-4

DNA: TGTGCCAGCAGCCTAGCCACTGGGGCCAACGTCCTGACTTTC
CDR3: CASSLATGANVLTF
D: .
J: TRBJ2-6
size: .
V: TRBV6-6

DNA: TGTGCCAGCAGCTCTTCGGGGGGCTCTGAAGCTTTCTTT
CDR3: CASSSSGGSEAFF
D: .
J: TRBJ1-1
size: few
V: TRBV7-2

DNA: TGTGCCAGCGGAATGCTAGCCAAAAACATTCAGTACTTC
CDR3: CASGMLAKNIQYF
D: .
J: TRBJ2-4
size: .
V: TRBV27

DNA: TGTGCCAGCAGCTCCTCCTTGGGCCTAACGGGGTTCTTTGACAATGAGCAGTTCTTC
CDR3: CASSSSLGLTGFFDNEQFF
D: .
J: TRBJ2-1
size: .
V: TRBV5-4

DNA: TGCGCCAGCAGAAACTCGGCCCTCACGGGCTATGGCTACACCTTC
CDR3: CASRNSALTGYGYTF
D: .
J: TRBJ1-2
size: .
V: TRBV5-1

DNA: TGTGCCACCAGTGGTTCAGGGAGCTACGAGCAGTACTTC
CDR3: CATSGSGSYEQYF
D: .
J: TRBJ2-7
size: .
V: TRBV24-1

DNA: TGTGCCAGCAGCTTACAACTCCGGGTCGTGGGCACAGATACGCAGTATTTT
CDR3: CASSLQLRVVGTDTQYF
D: .
J: TRBJ2-3
size: few
V: TRBV7-3

DNA: TGTGCCATCAGTGATTCGGGGAGGAGTAGTTCGAATGAGCAGTTCTTC
CDR3: CAISDSGRSSSNEQFF
D: .
J: TRBJ2-1
size: .
V: TRBV10-3

DNA: TGTGCCAGCAGTGAAGTGGGACTAGCGGGAGGCGGCGAGCAGTACTTC
CDR3: CASSEVGLAGGGEQYF
D: TRBD2
J: TRBJ2-7
size: .
V: TRBV2

DNA: TGCGCCAGCAGCTTGGCCCCCAACTACGAGCAGTACTTC
CDR3: CASSLAPNYEQYF
D: .
J: TRBJ2-7
size: .
V: TRBV5-1

DNA: TGCGCCAGCAGCCCAGTGGGGGCAGGGACTAATGGCTACACCTTC
CDR3: CASSPVGAGTNGYTF
D: .
J: TRBJ1-2
size: few
V: TRBV4-1

DNA: TGTGCCACCCGAATTGGACAGCGGGAAACCGGGGAGCTGTTTTTT
CDR3: CATRIGQRETGELFF
D: .
J: TRBJ2-2
size: .
V: TRBV24-1

DNA: TGTGCCAGCAGTTTCGGCGGGGGAGCCTACGAGCAGTACTTC
CDR3: CASSFGGGAYEQYF
D: TRBD2
J: TRBJ2-7
size: .
V: TRBV12-3/TRBV12-4

DNA: TGTGCCAGCAGCGTAGAAGGACATGGGGACACTGAAGCTTTCTTT
CDR3: CASSVEGHGDTEAFF
D: .
J: TRBJ1-1
size: .
V: TRBV9

DNA: TGTGCCAGCGGATCTGGATCGCAGTATTTT
CDR3: CASGSGSQYF
D: .
J: TRBJ2-3
size: few
V: TRBV9

DNA: TGCAGCGTTGCCAGGGGGCCCTCCTACGAGCAGTACTTC
CDR3: CSVARGPSYEQYF
D: TRBD1
J: TRBJ2-7
size: .
V: TRBV29-1

DNA: TGTGCCAGCAATACCGGACACCCGACCTACGAGCAGTACTTC
CDR3: CASNTGHPTYEQYF
D: .
J: TRBJ2-7
size: few
V: TRBV12-3/TRBV12-4

DNA: TGCAGTGCTAGACAGGGAGTAGGGGAGACCCAGTACTTC
CDR3: CSARQGVGETQYF
D: .
J: TRBJ2-5
size: few
V: TRBV20-1

DNA: TGTGCCAGCAGTGGGGCAGGCCTCGTAGGAGAGACCCAGTACTTC
CDR3: CASSGAGLVGETQYF
D: .
J: TRBJ2-5
size: few
V: TRBV25-1

DNA: TGTGCCAGCACCCTAACGGGGAACCCACCTTCCTACAATGAGCAGTTCTTC
CDR3: CASTLTGNPPSYNEQFF
D: .
J: TRBJ2-1
size: .
V: TRBV6-6

DNA: TGTGCCAGCAGTGACCCAGACAGGGGCAGACGAAAGGAGACCCAGTACTTC
CDR3: CASSDPDRGRRKETQYF
D: TRBD1
J: TRBJ2-5
size: few
V: TRBV6-4

DNA: TGTGCCAGGTGGGGCTATACAAATTACGAGCAGTACTTC
CDR3: CARWGYTNYEQYF
D: .
J: TRBJ2-7
size: few
V: TRBV10-3